These 12 T cell receptor beta chains came from one sample sequenced in a study of CD8+CD57+ T cells in acquired aplastic anemia. TCR beta VDJ and CDR3 profiling used genomic DNA as template. TCRdb re-analysed the reads in MiXCR, keeping a single row per CDR3 protein. The table lists approximately 200,000 distinct CDR3 sequences, roughly 55% of them singletons, with 25% to 30% in the top ten. The specimen sequenced was sorted CD4+, CD8+, or CD8+CD57+ T cells (not recorded which) from PBMCs. These TCRs come from a human donor in good health.

The rearrangement links TRBV7-9 to TRBJ1-1; D is undetermined. CDR1 and CDR2 (germline): SEHNR, FQNEAQ (reference sequence). Trimming pared 0 bases from V and 2 bases from J, leaving 10 bases between. The CDR3 runs to 15 residues. The CDR3 spells CASSLAGQTNTEAFF. The CDR3 nucleotides read TGTGCCAGCAGCTTAGCGGGCCAGACCAACACTGAAGCTTTCTTT. Complete variable domain (other parts from reference TRBV7-9 and TRBJ1-1): DTGVSQNPRHKITKRGQNVTFRCDPISEHNRLYWYRQTLGQGPEFLTYFQNEAQLEKSRLLSDRFSAERPKGSFSTLEIQRTEQGDSAMYLCASSLAGQTNTEAFFGQGTRLTVV.

To note about this clonotype: The junction shows a germline mismatch at one end, possibly a read error. V and J are TRBV7-9 and TRBJ2-1; D might be TRBD2 (5 bases). Germline V gene sequence: CDR1 SEHNR, CDR2 FQNEAQ (reference sequence). This CDR3 spans 13 amino acids. The DNA of the CDR3 is TGTGCCAGCAGCGCCCTGGACTCGAGTGAGCAGCTCTTC. Encoded protein: CASSALDSSEQLF.

The V call is TRBV7-8, the J call TRBJ2-1; possibly TRBD2 for D (6 bases). Trimming cost V 5 bases and J 9 bases, with 17 bases left between them. The CDR3 runs 14 residues. Germline V gives CDR1 SGHVS, CDR2 FQNEAQ. The chain's CDR3 is CASSPHSSGLEQFF. The CDR3 nucleotides are TGTGCCAGCAGCCCTCACAGTAGCGGACTTGAGCAGTTCTTC. Supplemented by reference TRBV7-8 and TRBJ2-1, the full variable domain reads GAGVSQSPRYKVAKRGQDVALRCDPISGHVSLFWYQQALGQGPEFLTYFQNEAQLDKSGLPSDRFFAERPEGSVSTLKIQRTQQEDSAVYLCASSPHSSGLEQFFGPGTRLTVL.

The rearrangement joins TRBV2 to TRBJ2-3, with D unclear. The CDR3 is made up of 14 amino acids. CDR1 and CDR2 from the germline V gene are SNHLY and FYNNEI. Trimming took off 2 bases at V and 4 bases at J, with 10 bases between the two ends. In nucleotides, the CDR3 is TGTGCCAGCAGTGAAAACGGCAGGTCAGATACGCAGTATTTT. It is translated as CASSENGRSDTQYF.

This clonotype was counted once. The V gene is TRBV15, the J gene TRBJ2-3; unclear D gene. Germline V lookup: CDR1 LNHNV, CDR2 YYDKDF (reference sequence). V was cut by 4 bases and J by 11 bases, with 10 bases left in between. This CDR3 has 11 amino acids. CDR3: CATSNYNEQYF. The CDR3 DNA follows: TGTGCCACCAGCAACTACAATGAGCAGTATTTT.

The chain couples TRBV12-3 or TRBV12-4 to TRBJ2-3; D perhaps matches TRBD2 (7 bases). CDR3 length: 14 residues. Trimming stripped 5 bases from V and 1 base from J, with 10 bases between. The CDR3 reads CASSEGGGTDTQYF. The CDR3 region has the DNA TGTGCCAGCAGTGAGGGGGGGGGCACAGATACGCAGTATTTT.

This clonotype was seen many times. The rearrangement links TRBV19 to TRBJ2-7; no clear D gene. This CDR3 contains 13 residues. Between the trimmed V and J ends, which lost 5 bases and 3 bases, there was a span of 11 bases. Per the germline V gene, CDR1 is LNHDA and CDR2 is SQIVND (reference sequence). CDR3 amino acids: CASSGGGIYEQYF. CDR3 DNA sequence: TGTGCCAGTAGTGGCGGCGGAATCTACGAGCAGTACTTC.

This clonotype has a single count. The chain combines TRBV7-3 with TRBJ1-2; possible D gene TRBD1, 6 bases. Germline values: CDR1 SGHTA, CDR2 FQGTGA. This CDR3 comprises 14 residues. The V end lost 1 base, the J end lost 3 bases, and 9 bases lay between the germline ends. The CDR3 spells CASSLNRDYYGYTF. For the CDR3, the DNA is TGTGCCAGCAGCTTAAACAGGGATTACTATGGCTACACCTTC.

The chain has TRBV29-1 and TRBJ2-1; 9 bases are a match to TRBD1. CDR3 size: 11 residues. Germline V lookup: CDR1 SQVTM, CDR2 ANQGSEA. Trimming at V came to 7 bases and at J to 10 bases, leaving 5 bases not matched to a gene. DNA of the CDR3: TGCAGCGGCGGGACAGGGTGGGAGCAGTTCTTC. Its protein is CSGGTGWEQFF.

The gene calls are TRBV19 and TRBJ1-2; no definite D call. The V end was cut by 8 bases, the J end by 2 bases, with 12 bases between. The CDR3 has 13 residues. Germline V gives CDR1 LNHDA, CDR2 SQIVND (reference sequence). The CDR3 DNA sequence: TGTGCCAGTGGCCCCAGCAGGAACTATGGCTACACCTTC. Protein product: CASGPSRNYGYTF.

The chain couples TRBV7-8 to TRBJ2-3; D is ambiguous. The CDR3 consists of 16 residues. Germline V gene sequence: CDR1 SGHVS, CDR2 FQNEAQ. V was cut by 5 bases and J by 0 bases, with 15 bases left in between. The CDR3 DNA is TGTGCCAGCAGCCTTCTCGCCCCGATTAGCACAGATACGCAGTATTTT. This gives the protein CASSLLAPISTDTQYF.

This clonotype appeared many times. V and J are TRBV5-5 and TRBJ2-6; 7 bases match TRBD2. Trimming took 3 bases from V and 3 from J; bases not matched to a gene: 9. CDR3 length: 17 residues. Germline V gene data show CDR1 as SGHKS and CDR2 as YYEKEE (reference sequence). The CDR3 nucleotides read TGTGCCAGCAGCTGGTTTAGTGGGGAGGGTGGGGCCAACGTCCTGACTTTC. This translates into CASSWFSGEGGANVLTF.